Following are 7 T cell receptor beta chains from one sample sequenced in a study of regulatory T cells in long-lasting Graves disease. Investigators prepared the TCR beta libraries by applying iRepertoire HTBI primers and Arm-PCR of CDR3 regions. In TCRdb, the multiplex PCR reads were re-called with MiXCR into one record per CDR3 protein. The table has 620,000 or so distinct CDR3 sequences, under 20% seen once; the top ten hold around 19%. Time point here: newly diagnosed GD, antithyroid drugs for less than 3 months. PBMC RNA was the source of the TCR library. These data also formed part of another study, on T cells in Graves' hyperthyroidism and ophthalmopathy.

The sample here was peripheral blood mononuclear cells (PBMCs), taken at new diagnosis, from a patient treated with antithyroid drugs. All receptors derive from a woman under 40 with Graves disease.

The rearrangement links TRBV5-1 to TRBJ1-1; D is uncertain. Trimming took off 4 bases at V and 11 bases at J, with 21 bases between the two ends. CDR1 is SGHRS and CDR2 is YFSETQ in the germline V gene. This CDR3 comprises 14 residues. CDR3 in DNA: TGCGCCAGCAGCATCGAACCCATCTCCACGGAGGCTTTCTTT. Protein product: CASSIEPISTEAFF.

At least ten counts were recorded for this clonotype. The rearrangement links TRBV7-2 to TRBJ2-1; TRBD2 matches 13 bases. V lost 5 bases to trimming and J lost 5 bases; unmatched junction nucleotides: 6. From germline, CDR1 is SGHTA and CDR2 FQGNSA. The CDR3 loop spans 16 amino acids. The CDR3 here is CASSHGLAGVDNEQFF. The CDR3 coding sequence is TGTGCCAGCAGCCATGGACTAGCGGGAGTGGACAATGAGCAGTTCTTC.

A note on this clonotype: A clone one base away is much larger, so this may be a read error. The CDR3 loop is CSAWDSNQPQHF. In DNA form, the CDR3 reads TGCAGCGCCTGGGACAGCAATCAGCCCCAGCATTTT. The gene calls are TRBV29-1 and TRBJ1-5; possibly TRBD1 for D (5 bases). V dropped 7 bases and J dropped 1 base, with 8 bases sitting between them. CDR1 is SQVTM, CDR2 ANQGSEA, per germline. This CDR3 has 12 residues.

As regards this clonotype: This may stem from a read error, because a much larger clone lies one nucleotide away. This chain connects TRBV2 to TRBJ1-1; no definite D call. The germline V gene encodes CDR1 SNHLY and CDR2 FYNNEI. The CDR3 has 14 amino acids. The CDR3 sequence is CTSNLLPAATEAFF. CDR3 nucleotide sequence: TGTACCAGCAATCTACTCCCCGCGGCCACTGAAGCTTTCTTT.

This clonotype was counted only a few times. The chain links TRBV7-3 to TRBJ1-3, with TRBD1 matching over 8 bases. After removal of 5 bases from V and 6 bases from J, the junction contained 6 bases not matched to a gene. There are 14 residues in the CDR3. Germline V gives CDR1 SGHTA, CDR2 FQGTGA. CDR3 sequence (DNA): TGTGCCAGCAGCCCCGGGACAGGCTCAAACACCATATATTTT. It codes for CASSPGTGSNTIYF.

This clonotype was picked up a small number of times. V usage is TRBV18 and J usage is TRBJ1-5, with D unclear. This CDR3 spans 13 amino acids. From germline, CDR1 is KGHSH and CDR2 LQKENI. Trimming took 4 bases from V and 8 from J, leaving 12 bases between them. The CDR3 DNA reads as TGTGCCAGCTCACAAAACTTCAAGGAGCCCCAGCATTTT. It codes for CASSQNFKEPQHF.

The table lists this clonotype with a count of one. It may be a read error: a sequence one base away is much more abundant. The chain carries TRBV7-9 and TRBJ2-7; unclear D gene. This CDR3 contains 15 residues. Trimming stripped 8 bases from V and 2 bases from J, with 19 bases between. Looked up from germline, CDR1 is SEHNR and CDR2 is FQNEAQ (reference sequence). The CDR3 DNA is TGTGCCAGCCCCTCGGCAATGGAGTTTCCCTACGAGCAGTACTTC. It yields the protein CASPSAMEFPYEQYF.